The next 23 T cell receptor beta chains were all read from a single sample in a study of cytomegalovirus exposure and HLA in healthy donors. A multiplex PCR was run with 60 Vbeta primers and 13 Jbeta primers. The repertoire was sequenced with immunoSEQ multiplex PCR; TCRdb's copy has only in-frame clones and lacks some. This table holds about 200,000 clones, 80% to 85% found once. The sequencing sample was made of PBMCs. All receptors derive from a woman aged 35 to 49 in good health and CMV-seronegative.

The chain joins TRBV9 to TRBJ1-3; D not certain. The CDR3 contains 14 residues. Germline values: CDR1 SGDLS, CDR2 YYNGEE. V lost 0 bases to trimming and J lost 0 bases, with 4 bases between them. As DNA, the CDR3 is TGTGCCAGCAGCGTAGAGAGCTCTGGAAACACCATATATTTT. Translating gives CASSVESSGNTIYF.

V and J are TRBV18 and TRBJ2-7; D gene ambiguous. Germline CDR1 reads KGHSH; CDR2 reads LQKENI. The CDR3 contains 12 residues. Trimming shortened V by 3 bases and J by 6 bases, and 9 bases separated the two germline ends. Here the CDR3 reads CASSPDWGEQYV. CDR3 nucleotide sequence: TGTGCCAGCTCACCGGATTGGGGCGAGCAGTACGTC.

This clone showed up just once. V and J are TRBV5-5 and TRBJ2-5; 7 bases align to TRBD1. From germline, CDR1 is SGHKS and CDR2 YYEKEE (reference sequence). The CDR3 has 15 amino acids. V lost 4 bases and J lost 4; bases outside the gene matches: 10. CDR3 nucleotide sequence: TGTGCCAGCAGCGGGGACAGAAACGAAGGAGAGACCCAGTACTTC. Encoded protein: CASSGDRNEGETQYF.

This chain connects TRBV18 to TRBJ1-1; TRBD1 is a possible D gene (6 bases). CDR1 is KGHSH, CDR2 LQKENI, per germline. V was clipped by 1 base and J by 6 bases, with 9 bases between them. This CDR3 has 13 amino acids. CDR3 region: CASSPQGEAEAFF. CDR3 in DNA: TGTGCCAGCTCACCACAGGGGGAAGCTGAAGCTTTCTTT.

V gene TRBV5-4 combines with J gene TRBJ2-1; TRBD1 agrees at 9 bases. The junction had 12 bases not matched to a gene; V was cut back by 5 bases and J by 6 bases. From germline, CDR1 is SGHNT and CDR2 YYREEE (reference sequence). The CDR3 totals 16 residues. The CDR3 DNA reads TGTGCCAGCAGGCCCAACCGGGACAGGGTACCCAATGAGCAGTTCTTC. This encodes CASRPNRDRVPNEQFF.

This chain joins TRBV7-2 and TRBJ2-2; 7 bases align to TRBD2. V lost 0 bases, J lost 7 bases, and 11 bases stayed unmatched. The V gene's germline CDR1 is SGHTA and CDR2 FQGNSA. This CDR3 has 17 amino acids. CDR3 DNA: TGTGCCAGCAGCTTAGCGGTCTTGCGGGAGAAACTCGGGGAGCTGTTTTTT. It yields the protein CASSLAVLREKLGELFF.

The gene calls are TRBV19 and TRBJ2-3; no reliable D call. V lost 5 bases and J 5 bases, leaving 8 bases between the germline ends. CDR3 size: 12 residues. The V gene's germline CDR1 is LNHDA and CDR2 SQIVND (reference sequence). The CDR3 region has the DNA TGTGCCAGTAGTGCCCCTAGAGATACGCAGTATTTT. Translated: CASSAPRDTQYF. The full variable domain, with the rest looked up from reference TRBV19 and TRBJ2-3, is DGGITQSPKYLFRKEGQNVTLSCEQNLNHDAMYWYRQDPGQGLRLIYYSQIVNDFQKGDIAEGYSVSREKKESFPLTVTSAQKNPTAFYLCASSAPRDTQYFGPGTRLTVL.

The V call is TRBV19, the J call TRBJ2-1; TRBD2 is a possible D gene (6 bases). Germline loops: CDR1 LNHDA, CDR2 SQIVND (reference sequence). This CDR3 contains 13 residues. Trimming cost V 9 bases and J 0 bases, with 9 bases left between them. CDR3 nucleotides: TGTGCCAGCCGGGACTTCTCCTACAATGAGCAGTTCTTC. Encoded protein: CASRDFSYNEQFF.

This chain uses TRBV7-9 with TRBJ2-2; tentative D call: TRBD1 (6 bases). This CDR3 is built from 15 residues. With 1 base removed from V and 2 bases from J, the gap between germline ends came to 8 bases. Per germline, CDR1 SEHNR and CDR2 FQNEAQ (reference sequence). CDR3 residues: CASSLGRGNTGELFF. The CDR3 DNA sequence: TGTGCCAGCAGCTTAGGCAGGGGTAACACCGGGGAGCTGTTTTTT.

The chain is built from TRBV5-1 and TRBJ2-7, with 7 nucleotides matching TRBD1. CDR1 and CDR2 (germline): SGHRS, YFSETQ. This CDR3 is 14 amino acids long. V lost 5 bases, J lost 3 bases, and 8 bases stayed unmatched. The DNA for the CDR3 is TGCGCCAGCAGGTCAGGGGGAGAGAGCTACGAGCAGTACGTC. As protein: CASRSGGESYEQYV.

V usage is TRBV9 and J usage is TRBJ2-1; TRBD2 agrees at 12 bases. From germline, CDR1 is SGDLS and CDR2 YYNGEE. Trimming took 4 bases from V and 10 from J; bases not matched to a gene: 12. The CDR3 extends over 16 amino acids. The DNA of the CDR3 is TGTGCCAGCAGCTTTCTAGCGGGAGGGCCCGGGGGGGAGCAGTTCTTC. Encoded protein: CASSFLAGGPGGEQFF.

This clone was observed a single time. The chain uses TRBV27 and TRBJ2-1, with 10 bases fitting TRBD2. Germline lookup yields CDR1 MNHEY and CDR2 SMNVEV (reference sequence). The CDR3 runs to 16 residues. J lost 5 bases, V lost 6 bases, and 10 bases had no gene match. CDR3 loop: CASSPDRLAGDNEQFF. The CDR3 DNA reads TGTGCCAGCAGCCCGGATCGGCTAGCGGGAGACAATGAGCAGTTCTTC.

The genes are TRBV5-4 and TRBJ1-1; 7 nucleotides line up with TRBD1. The trim removed 4 bases at V and 6 bases at J, leaving 6 bases unmatched. The germline V gene has CDR1 SGHNT and CDR2 YYREEE (reference sequence). This CDR3 comprises 13 residues. The CDR3 region is CASSVQGESEAFF. In DNA, the CDR3 is TGTGCCAGCAGCGTGCAGGGGGAGTCTGAAGCTTTCTTT.

The rearrangement uses TRBV7-6 and TRBJ2-5, with a tentative D call TRBD2 (5 bases). Germline CDR1 reads SGHVS; CDR2 reads FNYEAQ. CDR3 length: 14 residues. V lost 0 bases and J lost 4, with 9 bases in between. In nucleotides, the CDR3 is TGTGCCAGCAGCTTAGCGCTTCGGGGAGAGACCCAGTACTTC. This sequence encodes CASSLALRGETQYF.

This rearrangement joins TRBV7-2 to TRBJ1-5; possible D gene TRBD1, 6 bases. Germline CDR1 and CDR2: SGHTA and FQGNSA. V gave up 5 bases and J gave up 0 bases, with 14 bases separating them. This CDR3 contains 16 residues. The CDR3 nucleotides read TGTGCCAGCAGCCTAGGCAGGGGAGATAGCAATCAGCCCCAGCATTTT. Its translation: CASSLGRGDSNQPQHF.

J is TRBJ2-7 and V is TRBV5-1, with 9 bases fitting TRBD2. With V trimmed by 2 bases and J by 0 bases, 12 bases remained unmatched. This CDR3 has 18 amino acids. The germline V gene encodes CDR1 SGHRS and CDR2 YFSETQ. The CDR3 bases are TGCGCCAGCAGCTTAATGCCAGCGGGAGGATCCAGCTCCTACGAGCAGTACGTC. It translates to CASSLMPAGGSSSYEQYV.

The chain carries TRBV30 and TRBJ2-5; maybe TRBD1 (6 bases). The CDR3 extends over 12 amino acids. Germline V gene data show CDR1 as GTSNPN and CDR2 as SVGIG (reference sequence). V lost 5 bases to trimming and J lost 10 bases, with 17 bases between them. In DNA form, the CDR3 reads TGTGCCTGGGCAATACAGGGAGTAGGCCAGTACTTC. This translates into CAWAIQGVGQYF. Based on the CDR3 plus reference TRBV30 and TRBJ2-5, the full variable domain is SQTIHQWPATLVQPVGSPLSLECTVEGTSNPNLYWYRQAAGRGLQLLFYSVGIGQISSEVPQNLSASRPQDRQFILSSKKLLLSDSGFYLCAWAIQGVGQYFGPGTRLLVL.

This clone was detected once. V is TRBV5-6 and J is TRBJ2-1; 7 nucleotides align to TRBD2. CDR1 SGHDT and CDR2 YYEEEE come from the germline V gene. This CDR3 is 16 amino acids long. The V gene end was trimmed by 1 base and the J gene end by 7 bases; junction bases not matched to a gene: 11. CDR3 in amino acids: CASSLKGREWVNEQFF. The CDR3 nucleotides are TGTGCCAGCAGCTTGAAGGGGCGGGAGTGGGTGAATGAGCAGTTCTTC.

V and J are TRBV19 and TRBJ2-1; 12 bases align to TRBD2. Losses at the gene ends were 5 bases for V and 10 bases for J; bases not matched to a gene: 6. The length of the CDR3 is 14 residues. CDR1 is LNHDA, CDR2 SQIVND, per germline (reference sequence). This CDR3 is CASSRLAGEREQFF. The CDR3 DNA sequence: TGTGCCAGTAGTCGACTAGCGGGAGAACGAGAGCAGTTCTTC.

The rearrangement joins TRBV30 to TRBJ2-7, with TRBD2 matching over 7 bases. The germline CDR1 and CDR2 sequences are GTSNPN and SVGIG (reference sequence). Losses at the gene ends were 0 bases for V and 0 bases for J; bases not matched to a gene: 5. The CDR3 is 15 amino acids. As DNA, the CDR3 is TGTGCCTGGAGTGTAGGGCTAGCGGTCTCCTACGAGCAGTACTTC. Its translation: CAWSVGLAVSYEQYF.

The V gene is TRBV29-1, the J gene TRBJ2-7; D not certain. The length of the CDR3 is 11 residues. Germline V gene data show CDR1 as SQVTM and CDR2 as ANQGSEA. Trimming pared 0 bases from V and 7 bases from J, leaving 7 bases between. CDR3 bases: TGCAGCGTTGAAGAAGGGCGGGAGCAGTACGTC. The encoded protein is CSVEEGREQYV.

This rearrangement joins TRBV30 to TRBJ1-1; 7 nucleotides match TRBD1. This CDR3 region has 13 residues. Trimming at V came to 1 base and at J to 4 bases, leaving 3 bases not matched to a gene. Germline V gives CDR1 GTSNPN, CDR2 SVGIG (reference sequence). CDR3 sequence: CAWSDHRGTEAFF. The CDR3, as DNA: TGTGCCTGGAGTGACCACAGGGGCACTGAAGCTTTCTTT.

The chain uses TRBV7-9 and TRBJ2-1; 10 bases align to TRBD2. CDR1 and CDR2 from the germline V gene are SEHNR and FQNEAQ (reference sequence). The V gene end was trimmed by 4 bases and the J gene end by 2 bases; junction bases not matched to a gene: 2. This CDR3 is 15 amino acids long. The CDR3 nucleotides read TGTGCCAGCAGCTCCAGCGGGAGGGCCTACAATGAGCAGTTCTTC. This gives the protein CASSSSGRAYNEQFF.